This paragraph reports one T cell receptor beta chain. Its antigen is unknown. The time point: week 35, safety follow-up. Each dose of the vaccine consisted of 300 ug of mutant IDH1 20-mer peptide, with topical imiquimod. Deletions cut 5 bases from V and 4 bases from J, with 6 bases between. Germline CDR1 and CDR2: SGHTA and FQGNSA. There are 12 residues in the CDR3. Sequencing was performed with immunoSEQ multiplex PCR; in TCRdb, only in-frame clones are kept and a portion is missing. In the table there are tens of thousands of clones, approximately 86% of which are singletons. This sample is part of a study of a mutant IDH1 vaccine in newly diagnosed glioma. Study overall: The first vaccination came 4-6 weeks after radiotherapy alone, or with temozolomide cycles.

Overall study results and limits: Seemingly, top peripheral T cell clonotype changes bore no relation to pseudoprogression.

The origin of this receptor is a man aged 30-40 years with glioma. The V and J genes are TRBV7-2 and TRBJ1-3; D not certain. The material was PBMCs, obtained from a glioma patient whose treatment included an IDH1 peptide vaccine. CDR3 residues: CASSQPGNTIYF. In DNA form, the CDR3 reads TGTGCCAGCAGCCAGCCCGGAAACACCATATATTTT.